The 21 T cell receptor beta chains listed next were all sequenced from one sample in a study of blood T cell repertoires in COVID-19. Generated by immunoSEQ multiplex PCR, the TCRdb table keeps only in-frame clones and is missing some. In the table there are fewer than 80,000 clones, almost 90% of which are singletons. What was sequenced was peripheral blood. These receptor sequences come from a woman between 50 and 59 years old with active or convalescent COVID-19.

This clone was observed once. Distinct nucleotide sequences in the sample also encode this CDR3. The chain couples TRBV9 to TRBJ1-1; a possible D gene is TRBD1 (6 bases). Germline V CDR1 and CDR2: SGDLS, YYNGEE. CDR3 length equals 14 residues. Trimming shortened V by 0 bases and J by 1 base, and 7 bases separated the two germline ends. CDR3 amino acids: CASSVVGANTEAFF. The CDR3 coding sequence is TGTGCCAGCAGCGTAGTGGGGGCGAACACTGAAGCTTTCTTT. Using reference TRBV9 and TRBJ1-1 for the parts outside the CDR3, the full variable domain is DSGVTQTPKHLITATGQRVTLRCSPRSGDLSVYWYQQSLDQGLQFLIQYYNGEERAKGNILERFSAQQFPDLHSELNLSSLELGDSALYFCASSVVGANTEAFFGQGTRLTVV.

The rearrangement joins TRBV5-1 to TRBJ1-2; 7 positions match TRBD1. Unmatched junction bases numbered 3, after V lost 4 bases and J lost 3 bases. Germline V gene sequence: CDR1 SGHRS, CDR2 YFSETQ. The CDR3 has 13 amino acids. The CDR3 sequence is CASSPGQYYGYTF. CDR3 sequence (DNA): TGCGCCAGCAGCCCGGGACAGTACTATGGCTACACCTTC.

The chain carries TRBV27 and TRBJ2-2, with 12 bases lining up with TRBD2. The CDR3 loop spans 17 amino acids. Germline V CDR1 and CDR2: MNHEY, SMNVEV (reference sequence). J lost 6 bases, V lost 1 base, and 6 bases had no gene match. The CDR3 loop reads CASSLLGTSGYAGELFF. CDR3 nucleotides: TGTGCCAGCAGTTTATTGGGGACTAGCGGGTACGCCGGGGAGCTGTTTTTT.

J is TRBJ2-3 and V is TRBV30; 11 bases are a match to TRBD1. V was clipped by 7 bases and J by 6 bases; unmatched bases: 6. This CDR3 comprises 13 residues. The germline V gene has CDR1 GTSNPN and CDR2 SVGIG (reference sequence). CDR3 sequence reads: CASGQGAGDTQYF. The CDR3 DNA is TGTGCCTCCGGACAGGGGGCTGGGGATACGCAGTATTTT.

The rearrangement uses TRBV7-3 and TRBJ2-1, with 11 bases fitting TRBD2. Germline V gene sequence: CDR1 SGHTA, CDR2 FQGTGA. This CDR3 region has 19 residues. The J segment lost 0 bases and the V segment lost 3 bases, leaving 10 bases of the junction unmatched. Here the CDR3 reads CASSFPTSGRGNSYNEQFF. CDR3 nucleotides: TGTGCCAGCAGCTTCCCCACTAGCGGGAGAGGTAACTCCTACAATGAGCAGTTCTTC.

The chain combines TRBV7-6 with TRBJ1-1; no clear D. V was trimmed by 4 bases and J by 3 bases, leaving 18 bases between them. Looked up from germline, CDR1 is SGHVS and CDR2 is FNYEAQ. The CDR3 contains 16 residues. The CDR3 loop reads CASSSLPNMADTEAFF. CDR3 in DNA: TGTGCCAGCAGCTCCCTCCCAAATATGGCGGACACTGAAGCTTTCTTT. Full variable domain (rest looked up from reference TRBV7-6 and TRBJ1-1): GAGVSQSPRYKVTKRGQDVALRCDPISGHVSLYWYRQALGQGPEFLTYFNYEAQQDKSGLPNDRFSAERPEGSISTLTIQRTEQRDSAMYRCASSSLPNMADTEAFFGQGTRLTVV.

This sequence joins TRBV12-3 or TRBV12-4 and TRBJ2-5; D call uncertain. Trimming took 4 bases from V and 6 from J, leaving 12 bases between them. The CDR3 has 13 residues. CDR3 bases: TGTGCCAGCAGTTCCCCCAGAGGTCAGACCCAGTACTTC. Its protein is CASSSPRGQTQYF.

In its sample, this clone was seen once. The genes are TRBV30 and TRBJ2-5, with D tentatively TRBD2 (5 bases). The CDR3 covers 14 residues. From germline, CDR1 is GTSNPN and CDR2 SVGIG (reference sequence). Trimming took off 2 bases at V and 5 bases at J, with 15 bases between the two ends. The CDR3 here is CAWSRTLREETQYF. DNA for the CDR3: TGTGCCTGGAGTCGGACCTTAAGGGAGGAGACCCAGTACTTC.

The V gene is TRBV4-2, the J gene TRBJ2-5, with D tentatively TRBD2 (6 bases). Germline CDR1 LGHNA, CDR2 YNFKEQ. This CDR3 contains 16 residues. The V end was cut by 0 bases, the J end by 5 bases, with 16 bases between. This chain's CDR3 is CASSQDPGRMGETQYF. CDR3 DNA: TGTGCCAGCAGCCAAGATCCCGGGAGAATGGGGGAGACCCAGTACTTC.

The chain joins TRBV7-8 to TRBJ2-7; D is uncertain. The V end was cut by 2 bases, the J end by 0 bases, with 5 bases between. The CDR3 length is 13 residues. The germline gives CDR1 SGHVS, CDR2 FQNEAQ. The DNA for the CDR3 is TGTGCCAGCAGCTTACGAGTCTCCTACGAGCAGTACTTC. Its protein is CASSLRVSYEQYF.

V usage is TRBV2 and J usage is TRBJ2-3; 8 bases are a match to TRBD1. The V segment lost 5 bases and the J segment 4 bases; nucleotides outside the gene matches: 8. The CDR3 consists of 15 residues. Germline CDR1 is SNHLY and CDR2 is FYNNEI. CDR3 sequence: CASSKDRGAADTQYF. CDR3 DNA sequence: TGTGCCAGCAGTAAAGACAGGGGTGCGGCAGATACGCAGTATTTT.

This sequence joins TRBV21-1 and TRBJ2-5; TRBD2 was called by the table and not checked on the DNA. TRBV21-1 is annotated as a pseudogene. The CDR3 runs to 18 residues. This chain's CDR3 is CASSSPPRSGRFQETQYF. Written as DNA, the CDR3 is TGTGCCAGCAGCAGTCCTCCCCGTAGCGGGAGGTTCCAAGAGACCCAGTACTTC.

This sequence joins TRBV2 and TRBJ2-1, with D tentatively TRBD2 (6 bases). Germline values: CDR1 SNHLY, CDR2 FYNNEI. V lost 4 bases and J lost 13, with 38 bases in between. There are 20 residues in the CDR3. The CDR3 loop reads CASSVSLATILDPLLGVQFF. The CDR3 nucleotides are TGTGCCAGCAGTGTCTCCCTAGCGACCATACTTGATCCTCTACTTGGTGTTCAGTTCTTC.

The chain joins TRBV13 to TRBJ1-1; a possible D gene is TRBD1 (5 bases). The V gene's germline CDR1 is PRHDT and CDR2 FYEKMQ (reference sequence). The CDR3 spans 14 residues. V dropped 5 bases and J dropped 4 bases, with 14 bases sitting between them. The CDR3 is CASSNGGAVTEAFF. CDR3 DNA sequence: TGTGCCAGCAGCAACGGTGGGGCGGTCACTGAAGCTTTCTTT.

The chain links TRBV2 to TRBJ2-6, with 7 bases that match TRBD1. This CDR3 has 15 amino acids. The V and J ends lost 7 bases and 2 bases, in that order; junction bases with no gene match: 5. Germline V gene data show CDR1 as SNHLY and CDR2 as FYNNEI. CDR3: CASKDREAGANVLTF. CDR3 nucleotides: TGTGCCAGCAAAGACAGGGAAGCTGGGGCCAACGTCCTGACTTTC.

The chain carries TRBV18 and TRBJ1-1, with 11 nucleotides matching TRBD1. This CDR3 comprises 18 residues. Germline V lookup: CDR1 KGHSH, CDR2 LQKENI. The ends lost 0 bases at V and 0 bases at J; junction bases unmatched: 6. The CDR3 region has the DNA TGTGCCAGCTCACCACCGTTCGGGACAGGGGGGTTGAACACTGAAGCTTTCTTT. Residues: CASSPPFGTGGLNTEAFF. The full variable domain, completed using reference TRBV18 and TRBJ1-1, is NAGVMQNPRHLVRRRGQEARLRCSPMKGHSHVYWYRQLPEEGLKFMVYLQKENIIDESGMPKERFSAEFPKEGPSILRIQQVVRGDSAAYFCASSPPFGTGGLNTEAFFGQGTRLTVV.

The chain carries TRBV28 and TRBJ2-7; 8 positions agree with TRBD1. Germline V CDR1 and CDR2: MDHEN, SYDVKM. The CDR3 contains 17 residues. V lost 3 bases, J lost 2 bases, and 12 bases stayed unmatched. The CDR3 protein is CASSFPLGTGRPYEQYF. DNA of the CDR3: TGTGCCAGCAGTTTCCCACTAGGGACAGGAAGACCCTACGAGCAGTACTTC.

This chain links TRBV24-1 with TRBJ1-5; D possibly corresponds to TRBD1 (5 bases). The germline V and J ends were trimmed by 4 bases and 4 bases, with 16 bases remaining between them. The CDR3 runs 16 residues. CDR1 and CDR2 (germline): KGHDR, SFDVKD. CDR3 residues: CATSDIPRGGNQPQHF. DNA of the CDR3: TGTGCCACCAGTGACATACCTCGGGGGGGGAATCAGCCCCAGCATTTT.

Concerning this clone: The same CDR3 can be traced to other DNA sequences in this sample. The chain carries TRBV5-1 and TRBJ2-7; 10 bases are a match to TRBD2. This CDR3 comprises 14 residues. CDR1 is SGHRS and CDR2 is YFSETQ in the germline V gene. Trimming removed 3 bases from V and 2 bases from J; junction bases left unmatched: 2. CDR3 in DNA: TGCGCCAGCAGCTGGACTAGCGGAACCTACGAGCAGTACTTC. Translation gives CASSWTSGTYEQYF.

The chain combines TRBV7-9 with TRBJ2-2; TRBD2 is a possible D gene (5 bases). The germline V and J ends were trimmed by 5 bases and 5 bases, with 15 bases remaining between them. The CDR3 has 15 amino acids. CDR1 and CDR2 from the germline V gene are SEHNR and FQNEAQ (reference sequence). CDR3: CASSLNEGRTGELFF. In DNA form, the CDR3 reads TGTGCCAGCAGCCTAAATGAGGGTAGGACCGGGGAGCTGTTTTTT. Using reference TRBV7-9 and TRBJ2-2 for the parts outside the CDR3, the full variable domain is DTGVSQNPRHKITKRGQNVTFRCDPISEHNRLYWYRQTLGQGPEFLTYFQNEAQLEKSRLLSDRFSAERPKGSFSTLEIQRTEQGDSAMYLCASSLNEGRTGELFFGEGSRLTVL.

The J gene is TRBJ2-7, the V gene TRBV27; possibly TRBD1 for D (6 bases). This CDR3 has 15 amino acids. V lost 5 bases, J lost 1 base, and 15 bases lay in between. Germline values: CDR1 MNHEY, CDR2 SMNVEV (reference sequence). As DNA, the CDR3 is TGTGCCAGCAGTACCGAAGGACAGAGTTCCTACGAGCAGTACTTC. Residues: CASSTEGQSSYEQYF.